The T cell receptor beta chain described here comes from a study of cytomegalovirus exposure and HLA in healthy donors (dated by TCRdb to 2015 to 2018). Describing the broader study: An earlier analysis of several hundred of the donors reported approximately 270 Gb of sequence data and some 120 million unique TCR beta sequences from 150 million to 200 million T cells. Roughly 300 gigabases of sequencing data and approximately 85 million unique TCR sequences were included in an early release covering 500 to 750 HLA-typed donors. Of the 300 to 450 genotyped donors, 75% to 85% were placed in the genetic ancestry cluster associated with self-reported Caucasian donors. The study aimed to test whether signatures of past pathogen exposure could be identified by cataloging public T cell receptors. Using immunosequencing, the study profiled T cell repertoires from fewer than 850 subjects and related those repertoires to cytomegalovirus serostatus. Besides the first cohort of approximately 710 subjects, a separate validation cohort made up of 120 different subjects was used. To predict cytomegalovirus infection status, the study brought together high-throughput TCR immunosequencing, statistical association of individual TCRs with disease status, and machine learning. In a later analysis, previously published TCR beta repertoires from 600 to 850 donors were re-analyzed and high-resolution HLA genotyping was added so that TCR occurrence patterns could be studied. Rather than drawing on any new phenotypic data, the later analysis identified candidate immune exposures from TCR beta sequences and the way those sequences occurred across donors. In an earlier analysis of roughly 540 of the donors, high-throughput TCR beta sequencing was used to judge whether each TCR beta V gene segment behaved as functional or pseudogenic. Donor age, sex, ethnicity and CMV serostatus were compiled alongside the repertoire data. A later genetic analysis took genome-wide SNP genotypes for 398 of the 666 donors and used that subset as a discovery cohort. All discovery cohort repertoires had been generated using a single sequencing platform. HLA typing covered class I and class II loci at four-digit resolution. Typing coverage varied by locus: roughly 629-630 donors for A, B, C, DRB1 and DQB1; under 550 for DQA1; about 590 for DPA1; around 450 for DPB1. A handful of DR-DQ haplotypes were treated as single units for association and clustering because of strong linkage in the cohort. Among 398 genotyped donors of the cohort, an average of around 240,000 unique TCR beta nucleotide sequences was sequenced per donor, of which 15% to 20% were non-productive. Here is what the overall study found, with its caveats: The only immune exposure information available for the cohort was CMV serostatus. The classifier was reported to diagnose cytomegalovirus status with high specificity and sensitivity in both the original and validation cohorts. In a later analysis, HLA-associated TCR beta chains were found to be more clonally expanded and to have lower generation probabilities than equally common non-associated chains. HLA typing was unavailable for some donors at each locus, so association tests used only the typed subset. The authors suggested that the approach could potentially be generalized to other disease states and immunological phenotypes. An earlier analysis of approximately 500 of the donors showed that most TCR beta V segments appeared in productive rearrangements either about 90% or about 30% of the time, which broadly matched IMGT annotations. In a later genetic analysis, fewer N-insertions in productive TCRs were reported among donors in an Asian-associated ancestry cluster than the roughly 700-donor mean. Across donors, most TCR sequences were observed very rarely, whereas some public TCRs were present in many individuals. A group of highly shared sequence variants was considered likely to be a technical artifact of the sequencing pipeline. Linkage disequilibrium might explain the correlated functional status among segregating V segments, but an unknown experimental factor could not be ruled out. According to a later analysis, parvovirus B19, influenza, CMV and Epstein-Barr virus appeared linked to several top co-occurrence clusters. Roughly 17 rarely observed V segments, including chromosome 9 orphons, were excluded from the earlier analysis of approximately 600 of the donors because counts were too low. The study listed 150 to 200 TCR beta chains as associated with cytomegalovirus. In a later genetic analysis, a missense DCLRE1C variant was associated with V-gene and J-gene trimming of TCR beta chains, and the association was replicated in an independent cohort. In a later analysis, the rate of TCR association differed among HLA loci, with DRB1 alleles having the most associated TCRs and HLA-C alleles having the fewest. The 87-base-pair reads could not distinguish some IMGT-functional V segments, including TRBV6-2 and TRBV6-3, so those segments were excluded. A further reported finding was that TCR beta sequences accurately predicted the HLA-A and HLA-B alleles for most subjects in the first cohort. Strong co-occurrence of HLA alleles, especially DR and DQ, made assigning TCR associations to individual alleles difficult. In a later analysis, some 18,000 TCR beta sequences were associated with specific HLA alleles at a false discovery rate of 0.05. The presence/absence analyses assumed that sequencing depth was roughly uniform across donors, and that assumption may not be true. According to a later analysis, most CMV-associated TCR beta chains appeared to be HLA-restricted, and the HLA associations seemed to be driven largely by CMV exposure. The cohort was sequenced for TCR beta chains only, and without alpha or paired-chain data the features that could be detected were limited. A few of the identified cytomegalovirus-associated TCR beta chains were confirmed in vitro to be specific for cytomegalovirus antigens.

Remarks on this clone: There is no known antigen for this receptor. Base-call qualities are not available, and no considerably larger clone is one nucleotide away.

As encoded in the germline V gene, CDR1 is SGHRS while CDR2 is YFSETQ. V sheds 7 bases and J sheds 4 bases, leaving 18 bases between their ends. Its CDR3 holds 15 amino acids, cysteine through phenylalanine. The CDR3 DNA has 45 bases and is translated from base 1. Libraries were constructed by the immunoSEQ multiplex PCR assay. A mixture of 60 forward primers for TCR Vbeta segments and 13 reverse primers for TCR Jbeta segments was used in the multiplex PCR. Amplification of the CDR3 region of rearranged TCR beta genes was performed with a multiplex PCR assay on genomic DNA. On the Illumina HiSeq System, the amplified TCR beta libraries were sequenced as 87-base-pair reads. From the authors' description of their analysis: Across the 500 to 700 repertoires, a later analysis counted about 81 million unique TCR beta chains, 9.5 million to 12 million of which were shared by at least two donors. To remove PCR and sequencing errors, raw reads were error-corrected and collapsed into unique sequences using a nearest-neighbor algorithm that merged closely related sequences. V, D and J gene segments were assigned by aligning CDR3 sequences to IMGT reference sequences. For a sequence to be retained, a match of at least six nucleotides was required to both a V gene segment and a J gene segment. Rearrangements were classified as productive when the CDR3 lacked stop codons and remained in frame with V and J, and all other rearrangements were classified as non-productive. CDR3 was defined according to IMGT convention as the region running from the second conserved V-encoded cysteine to the conserved J-encoded phenylalanine. The earlier analysis of about 590 of the donors excluded sequences that lacked an unambiguous match to a single V gene segment. An earlier analysis of roughly 590 of the donors called V segments functional above 56.7% productive rearrangements and segregating when the between-donor standard deviation exceeded 5%. A statistical classification framework was built to diagnose cytomegalovirus status from the catalog of TCR beta chain sequences. In a later analysis, TCR nucleotide sequences were compared against IMGT/GENE-DB human TR gene sequences so that V and J genes could be assigned. A later analysis assigned CDR3 sequences and most-parsimonious VDJ recombination scenarios with the TCRdist pipeline. In a later analysis, every TCR beta chain was defined by the combination of its CDR3 amino acid sequence and its V-gene family, and reads without a unique V-gene family were dropped. To address suspected cross-contamination and a sequencing artifact, a later analysis removed roughly 580 highly shared, low-generation-probability nucleotide sequences. A later analysis calculated a clonal expansion index for each public chain from normalized within-repertoire ranks of inferred template counts. Generation probabilities in a later analysis came from a VDJ recombination model fitted to out-of-frame rearrangements, and those results were checked against IGoR. A later analysis scored TCR-TCR, TCR-HLA and TCR-CMV co-occurrence with hypergeometric tests, applying a repertoire-size bias correction to TCR pairs. In a later analysis, false discovery rates were estimated by permuting HLA or CMV assignments 20 times. In a later analysis, co-occurring TCRs were grouped with DBSCAN, and TCRdist sequence similarity was added when clustering was performed within HLA-allele-positive subsets. Repertoires with fewer than 30,000 or more than 120,000 public chains, plus five repertoires with anomalous nucleotide sharing, were excluded from co-occurrence clustering. TCRdb took over this immuneACCESS table, retaining in-frame rearrangements with V and J assigned. Such tables are incomplete; in checked studies, under half of the missing clones stem from an unresolved V gene, and the remainder is unexplained. From that table come the V and J calls and clone size; the DNA was used to work out D and trimming. The sample has about 160,000 clones on record, around three quarters of them singletons. The ten most abundant clones make up over 0.95% of the sample.

The cohort comprised more than 550 healthy bone marrow donors. At the time of sampling, all cohort members were nominally healthy, though unrecorded immune exposures were likely present. The donor was CMV seronegative and was included in the group of under 450 seronegative cohort members. A peripheral blood sample was collected from each donor, and TCR beta sequencing was performed on peripheral blood mononuclear cells. The Qiagen DNeasy Blood Extraction Kit was used to extract genomic DNA from the blood cell samples. The sequenced sample consisted of PBMCs. The chain links TRBV5-1 with TRBJ2-1; the D gene is perhaps TRBD2, from 6 matching bases. This receptor was identified in a woman aged 40 to 50 in good health and CMV-seronegative. The CDR3 region: CASASGGSGYNEQFF. At the DNA level, the sequence is TGCGCCAGCGCCTCCGGAGGGTCAGGGTACAATGAGCAGTTCTTC. Reference TRBV5-1 and TRBJ2-1 proteins supply the regions before and after the CDR3; the full variable domain is: KAGVTQTPRYLIKTRGQQVTLSCSPISGHRSVSWYQQTPGQGLQFLFEYFSETQRNKGNFPGRFSGRQFSNSRSEMNVSTLELGDSALYLCASASGGSGYNEQFFGPGTRLTVL.